What follows are 30 T cell receptor beta chains derived from one specimen sequenced in a study of cytomegalovirus exposure and HLA in healthy donors. The primer mix had 60 Vbeta and 13 Jbeta primers. Sequencing was performed with immunoSEQ multiplex PCR; in TCRdb, only in-frame clones are kept and a portion is missing. The sample includes some 180,000 clones, 79% of them seen just once. What was sequenced was PBMCs. These receptors were obtained from a woman aged 25 to 39 in good health and CMV-seropositive.

This chain links TRBV4-1 with TRBJ1-1, with 9 bases matching TRBD1. The V segment lost 1 base and the J segment 10 bases; nucleotides outside the gene matches: 7. This CDR3 region has 14 residues. Looked up from germline, CDR1 is MGHRA and CDR2 is YSYEKL. Written as DNA, the CDR3 is TGCGCCAGCAGCCAAGGGACAGGGGCGCGGGGAGCTTTCTTT. This translates into CASSQGTGARGAFF.

The V and J genes are TRBV4-3 and TRBJ2-7; TRBD1 is a possible D gene (5 bases). The CDR3 consists of 13 residues. Germline V gene sequence: CDR1 LGHNA, CDR2 YSLEER. Trimming removed 1 base at V and 5 bases at J, with 9 bases between. CDR3 sequence reads: CASSQGPRDEQYF. In nucleotides, the CDR3 is TGCGCCAGCAGCCAAGGTCCCAGGGACGAGCAGTACTTC.

The chain combines TRBV18 with TRBJ2-7, with 7 bases aligning to TRBD1. CDR1 and CDR2 (germline): KGHSH, LQKENI. The CDR3 extends over 14 amino acids. Germline trimming cut 5 bases from V and 5 bases from J; bases unmatched to any gene: 9. In DNA, the CDR3 is TGTGCCAGCTCAGTATTAGACAGGGCGCACGAGCAGTACTTC. This gives the protein CASSVLDRAHEQYF. Full variable domain (rest looked up from reference TRBV18 and TRBJ2-7): NAGVMQNPRHLVRRRGQEARLRCSPMKGHSHVYWYRQLPEEGLKFMVYLQKENIIDESGMPKERFSAEFPKEGPSILRIQQVVRGDSAAYFCASSVLDRAHEQYFGPGTRLTVT.

This clone was seen just once. This rearrangement joins TRBV7-9 to TRBJ2-3, with 14 bases fitting TRBD2. Per the germline V gene, CDR1 is SEHNR and CDR2 is FQNEAQ (reference sequence). J lost 4 bases, V lost 3 bases, and 6 bases had no gene match. CDR3 length: 17 residues. The CDR3 DNA is TGTGCCAGCAGCTTTGGGACTAGCGGGGGCCGCCCAGATACGCAGTATTTT. Its protein product is CASSFGTSGGRPDTQYF.

This chain links TRBV11-2 with TRBJ2-5; D is ambiguous. Germline CDR1 reads SGHAT; CDR2 reads FQNNGV. V gave up 5 bases and J gave up 0 bases, with 7 bases separating them. CDR3 length: 13 amino acids. CDR3 sequence reads: CASSDFDQETQYF. The CDR3 DNA follows: TGTGCCAGCAGCGACTTTGACCAAGAGACCCAGTACTTC.

This clone has only a few counts. This chain's CDR3 is CASSYSAGRTEAFF. CDR3 nucleotides: TGTGCCAGCAGTTACTCCGCAGGGAGGACTGAAGCTTTCTTT. The chain is built from TRBV6-6 and TRBJ1-1, with a weak D call TRBD1 (5 bases). Trimming shortened V by 0 bases and J by 5 bases, and 10 bases separated the two germline ends. The CDR3 is 14 residues long. Germline V gene sequence: CDR1 MNHNY, CDR2 SVGAGI (reference sequence).

The V gene is TRBV9, the J gene TRBJ1-1; no firm D call. CDR3 length: 15 amino acids. V dropped 6 bases and J dropped 0 bases, with 15 bases sitting between them. Germline CDR1 SGDLS, CDR2 YYNGEE. The CDR3 DNA reads as TGTGCCAGCACCGTCGGCGGGATCATGAACACTGAAGCTTTCTTT. The encoded protein is CASTVGGIMNTEAFF. Variable domain in full (rest from reference TRBV9 and TRBJ1-1): DSGVTQTPKHLITATGQRVTLRCSPRSGDLSVYWYQQSLDQGLQFLIQYYNGEERAKGNILERFSAQQFPDLHSELNLSSLELGDSALYFCASTVGGIMNTEAFFGQGTRLTVV.

In its sample, this clone was seen once. Other DNA sequences in the same sample also yield this CDR3. The chain employs TRBV5-1 and TRBJ1-4; the D gene is possibly TRBD1 (5 bases). V gave up 0 bases and J gave up 4 bases, with 7 bases separating them. This CDR3 spans 14 amino acids. Per the germline V gene, CDR1 is SGHRS and CDR2 is YFSETQ. CDR3 loop: CASSLGGGNEKLFF. The CDR3 DNA sequence: TGCGCCAGCAGCTTGGGGGGCGGTAATGAAAAACTGTTTTTT.

DNA for the CDR3: TGCGCCAGCAGCTTCGCAACCAGGGACTATGGCTACACCTTC. It translates to CASSFATRDYGYTF. The rearrangement uses TRBV5-1 and TRBJ1-2, with a weak D call TRBD1 (5 bases). This CDR3 has 14 amino acids. V lost 2 bases and J lost 3, with 11 bases in between. Germline CDR1 is SGHRS and CDR2 is YFSETQ.

The rearrangement uses TRBV6-5 and TRBJ2-7, with 7 bases fitting TRBD2. The V gene end was trimmed by 2 bases and the J gene end by 4 bases; junction bases not matched to a gene: 11. There are 16 residues in the CDR3. In germline, CDR1 is MNHEY, CDR2 SVGAGI. The CDR3 DNA reads TGTGCCAGCAGTTACGGGGGTTGGGGGGGGGTTTACGAGCAGTACTTC. It translates to CASSYGGWGGVYEQYF.

This rearrangement joins TRBV4-1 to TRBJ2-7, with 8 bases aligning to TRBD2. Trimming cost V 6 bases and J 3 bases; bases outside gene matches: 7. Looked up from germline, CDR1 is MGHRA and CDR2 is YSYEKL. This CDR3 contains 14 residues. The CDR3 coding sequence is TGCGCCAGCAGTCCGGGGGGGGACCGCTACGAGCAGTACTTC. This translates into CASSPGGDRYEQYF.

J is TRBJ1-1 and V is TRBV19; 10 bases are a match to TRBD1. Trimming cost V 5 bases and J 5 bases; bases outside gene matches: 8. The CDR3 covers 15 residues. In germline, CDR1 is LNHDA, CDR2 SQIVND (reference sequence). DNA of the CDR3: TGTGCCAGTAGTGGGCTAAGGACAGGGGGAACTGAAGCTTTCTTT. This encodes CASSGLRTGGTEAFF.

The sample holds a few counts of this clone. The rearrangement links TRBV2 to TRBJ2-1; D possibly corresponds to TRBD1 (6 bases). The length of the CDR3 is 15 residues. Germline CDR1 is SNHLY and CDR2 is FYNNEI. Trimming removed 5 bases at V and 6 bases at J, with 17 bases between. DNA of the CDR3: TGTGCCAGCAGTCCAGGGGAGTGGGTTTCCAATGAGCAGTTCTTC. Translation: CASSPGEWVSNEQFF.

This clone was seen more than once but under ten times. The J gene is TRBJ1-5, the V gene TRBV6-1, with 8 nucleotides matching TRBD1. CDR1 and CDR2 (germline): MNHNS, SASEGT. The V segment lost 4 bases and the J segment 9 bases; nucleotides outside the gene matches: 11. The CDR3 is made up of 15 amino acids. The CDR3 DNA reads as TGTGCCAGCAGTGTTCACTCCTCAGGGGGCAGGCCCCAGCATTTT. Translated, it gives CASSVHSSGGRPQHF.

V and J are TRBV15 and TRBJ1-5, with D possibly TRBD1 on 6 matching bases. The CDR3 spans 15 residues. Trimming cost V 0 bases and J 4 bases, with 10 bases left between them. CDR1 is LNHNV, CDR2 YYDKDF, per germline (reference sequence). CDR3: CATSRDAGDNQPQHF. The CDR3 DNA reads TGTGCCACCAGCAGAGATGCAGGGGATAATCAGCCCCAGCATTTT.

The CDR3 spells CASSAGQRREKLFF. Written as DNA, the CDR3 is TGCGCCAGCAGCGCTGGACAGCGGAGGGAAAAACTGTTTTTT. This sequence joins TRBV5-1 and TRBJ1-4, with D tentatively TRBD1 (6 bases). From germline, CDR1 is SGHRS and CDR2 YFSETQ. This CDR3 contains 14 residues. The V gene lost 4 bases and the J gene lost 8 bases, with 15 bases spanning the gap.

The genes are TRBV29-1 and TRBJ1-2, with D unclear. V lost 4 bases and J 4 bases, leaving 16 bases between the germline ends. The CDR3 sequence is 14 residues long. CDR1 is SQVTM, CDR2 ANQGSEA, per germline. CDR3 sequence (DNA): TGCAGCGTTGGGGCCCGGGGATGGGCCTATGGCTACACCTTC. Translating it yields CSVGARGWAYGYTF. Together with reference TRBV29-1 and TRBJ1-2, the CDR3 gives the full variable domain: SAVISQKPSRDICQRGTSLTIQCQVDSQVTMMFWYRQQPGQSLTLIATANQGSEATYESGFVIDKFPISRPNLTFSTLTVSNMSPEDSSIYLCSVGARGWAYGYTFGSGTRLTVV.

The rearrangement joins TRBV7-6 to TRBJ2-3; perhaps TRBD2 as D (6 bases). The V and J ends lost 0 bases and 0 bases respectively, with 22 bases between them. This CDR3 comprises 20 residues. The V gene's germline CDR1 is SGHVS and CDR2 FNYEAQ. CDR3 protein: CASSLARLVRRGPSTDTQYF. CDR3 DNA sequence: TGTGCCAGCAGCTTAGCTCGTTTAGTCCGGCGGGGTCCTAGCACAGATACGCAGTATTTT.

The rearrangement joins TRBV5-4 to TRBJ1-4; D is unclear. The CDR3 covers 17 residues. Trimming cost V 0 bases and J 5 bases, with 17 bases left between them. Germline loops: CDR1 SGHNT, CDR2 YYREEE (reference sequence). CDR3 DNA sequence: TGTGCCAGCAGCTTGGCCTGGGAGGAGGGCGAAAATGAAAAACTGTTTTTT. Amino acid sequence: CASSLAWEEGENEKLFF.

V usage is TRBV20-1 and J usage is TRBJ2-4; TRBD2 aligns across 7 bases. V was pared by 7 bases and J by 6 bases, with 3 bases of the junction left unmatched. This CDR3 comprises 11 residues. Germline CDR1 is DFQATT and CDR2 is SNEGSKA (reference sequence). CDR3 residues: CSGGEGNIQYF. The CDR3 bases are TGCAGTGGGGGGGAGGGAAACATTCAGTACTTC.

DNA for the CDR3: TGCGCCAGCAGCGCGGGACGGGTATTACAAGTAGAGACCCAGTACTTC. It encodes CASSAGRVLQVETQYF. This rearrangement joins TRBV4-1 to TRBJ2-5, with D perhaps TRBD2 (6 bases). CDR1 is MGHRA, CDR2 YSYEKL, per germline. This CDR3 is built from 16 residues. Trimming removed 5 bases at V and 4 bases at J, with 20 bases between.

This sequence joins TRBV19 and TRBJ1-1; unclear D gene. V was shortened by 1 base and J by 5 bases, with 11 bases between the two germline ends. Germline-derived CDR1 and CDR2 are LNHDA and SQIVND (reference sequence). The CDR3 consists of 14 residues. The CDR3 spells CASSIAGGRTEAFF. The CDR3, as DNA: TGTGCCAGTAGTATAGCCGGTGGGAGAACTGAAGCTTTCTTT.

CDR3 DNA: TGTGCCAGCAGTGAAGAGGGTAGCGGGGGGCGAGGGGAAGATACGCAGTATTTT. It codes for CASSEEGSGGRGEDTQYF. The chain carries TRBV2 and TRBJ2-3; 10 bases are a match to TRBD2. In germline, CDR1 is SNHLY, CDR2 FYNNEI. V trimming: 1 base; J trimming: 5 bases; junction bases outside the gene matches: 12. The CDR3 contains 18 residues.

The chain carries TRBV6-5 and TRBJ1-1; D uncertain. Germline V lookup: CDR1 MNHEY, CDR2 SVGAGI. V was pared by 0 bases and J by 1 base, with 6 bases between. The length of the CDR3 is 14 residues. Here the CDR3 reads CASSYSFPNTEAFF. The CDR3, as DNA: TGTGCCAGCAGTTACTCCTTTCCGAACACTGAAGCTTTCTTT.

The V call is TRBV4-3, the J call TRBJ1-2; the D gene is possibly TRBD1 (6 bases). This CDR3 spans 15 amino acids. The germline V and J ends were trimmed by 4 bases and 2 bases, with 14 bases remaining between them. Germline values: CDR1 LGHNA, CDR2 YSLEER. The CDR3 sequence is CASSPDRFQNYGYTF. The CDR3 DNA follows: TGCGCCAGCAGCCCCGACAGGTTCCAAAACTATGGCTACACCTTC.

This chain links TRBV5-4 with TRBJ2-5; TRBD1 aligns across 10 bases. V shed 0 bases, J shed 2 bases, and the junction held 7 bases outside the gene matches. CDR3 length equals 17 residues. The germline gives CDR1 SGHNT, CDR2 YYREEE (reference sequence). This chain's CDR3 is CASSLGRQGAGQETQYF. The DNA of the CDR3 is TGTGCCAGCAGCTTGGGCAGACAGGGGGCAGGACAAGAGACCCAGTACTTC. The full variable domain, with the rest looked up from reference TRBV5-4 and TRBJ2-5, is ETGVTQSPTHLIKTRGQQVTLRCSSQSGHNTVSWYQQALGQGPQFIFQYYREEENGRGNFPPRFSGLQFPNYSSELNVNALELDDSALYLCASSLGRQGAGQETQYFGPGTRLLVL.

The J gene is TRBJ2-7, the V gene TRBV14; D uncertain. The CDR3 contains 13 residues. Germline CDR1 reads SGHDN; CDR2 reads FVKESK. Trimming shortened V by 1 base and J by 3 bases, and 7 bases separated the two germline ends. This CDR3 is CASSQASYYEQYF. For the CDR3, the DNA is TGTGCCAGCAGCCAAGCAAGCTACTACGAGCAGTACTTC.

This clone showed up just a few times. The J gene is TRBJ1-1, the V gene TRBV6-5, with D tentatively TRBD1 (6 bases). The CDR3 contains 13 residues. V gave up 5 bases and J gave up 1 base, with 8 bases separating them. From germline, CDR1 is MNHEY and CDR2 SVGAGI. The CDR3 DNA reads as TGTGCCAGCAGTCGAGGGGGGAACACTGAAGCTTTCTTT. This codes for CASSRGGNTEAFF.

The chain joins TRBV11-2 to TRBJ2-7, with D hard to call. Germline CDR1 SGHAT, CDR2 FQNNGV. The length of the CDR3 is 14 residues. Trimming left V 4 bases short and J 2 bases short, with 12 bases between. The CDR3 DNA reads as TGTGCCAGCAGCTCCATGGCAGGCCCCTACGAGCAGTACTTC. This translates into CASSSMAGPYEQYF.

The V gene is TRBV19, the J gene TRBJ2-5; D is possibly TRBD2 (5 bases). V was pared by 5 bases and J by 5 bases, with 12 bases between. CDR3 length: 13 amino acids. Looked up from germline, CDR1 is LNHDA and CDR2 is SQIVND (reference sequence). In nucleotides, the CDR3 is TGTGCCAGTAGTGTGGATCGAGGGGAGACCCAGTACTTC. Translated: CASSVDRGETQYF. The variable domain in full, with the rest retrieved from reference TRBV19 and TRBJ2-5, is DGGITQSPKYLFRKEGQNVTLSCEQNLNHDAMYWYRQDPGQGLRLIYYSQIVNDFQKGDIAEGYSVSREKKESFPLTVTSAQKNPTAFYLCASSVDRGETQYFGPGTRLLVL.